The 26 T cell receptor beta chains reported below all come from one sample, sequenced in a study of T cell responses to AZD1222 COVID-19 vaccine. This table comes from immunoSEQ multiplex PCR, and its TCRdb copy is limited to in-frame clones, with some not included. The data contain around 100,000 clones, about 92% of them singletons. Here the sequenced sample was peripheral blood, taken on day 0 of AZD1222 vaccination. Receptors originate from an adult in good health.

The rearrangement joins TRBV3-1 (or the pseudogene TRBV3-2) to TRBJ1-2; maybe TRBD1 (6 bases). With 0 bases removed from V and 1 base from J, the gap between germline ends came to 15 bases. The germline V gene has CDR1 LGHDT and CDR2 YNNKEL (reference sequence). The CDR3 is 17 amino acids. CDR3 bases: TGTGCCAGCAGCCAAGACCCGGGGCAGGGGTTTAACTATGGCTACACCTTC. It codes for CASSQDPGQGFNYGYTF.

The CDR3 sequence is CASRSGGAETQYF. CDR3 DNA sequence: TGTGCCAGCAGATCGGGGGGGGCAGAGACCCAGTACTTC. The rearrangement joins TRBV3-1 (or the pseudogene TRBV3-2) to TRBJ2-5, with TRBD2 matching over 8 bases. The CDR3 covers 13 residues. CDR1 LGHDT and CDR2 YNNKEL come from the germline V gene (reference sequence). Trimming cost V 6 bases and J 4 bases; bases outside gene matches: 4.

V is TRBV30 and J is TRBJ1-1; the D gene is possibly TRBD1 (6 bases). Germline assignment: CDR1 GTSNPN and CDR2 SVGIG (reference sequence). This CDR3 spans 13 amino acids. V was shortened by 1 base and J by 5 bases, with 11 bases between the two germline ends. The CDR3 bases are TGTGCCTGGAGTGGAGGAGGGGGAACTGAAGCTTTCTTT. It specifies CAWSGGGGTEAFF. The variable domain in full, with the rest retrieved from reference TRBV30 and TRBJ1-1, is SQTIHQWPATLVQPVGSPLSLECTVEGTSNPNLYWYRQAAGRGLQLLFYSVGIGQISSEVPQNLSASRPQDRQFILSSKKLLLSDSGFYLCAWSGGGGTEAFFGQGTRLTVV.

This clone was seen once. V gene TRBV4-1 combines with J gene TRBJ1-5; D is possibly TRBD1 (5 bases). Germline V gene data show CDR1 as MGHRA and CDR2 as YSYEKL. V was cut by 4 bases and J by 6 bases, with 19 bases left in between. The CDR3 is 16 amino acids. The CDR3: CASSPSPGRAGQPQHF. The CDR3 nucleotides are TGCGCCAGCAGCCCAAGTCCGGGCAGGGCTGGTCAGCCCCAGCATTTT.

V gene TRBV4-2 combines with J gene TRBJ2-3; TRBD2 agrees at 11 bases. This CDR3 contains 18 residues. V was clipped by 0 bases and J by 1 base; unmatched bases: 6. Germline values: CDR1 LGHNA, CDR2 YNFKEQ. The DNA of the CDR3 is TGTGCCAGCAGCCAAGAAACACTAGCGGGGGCCGGCACAGATACGCAGTATTTT. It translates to CASSQETLAGAGTDTQYF.

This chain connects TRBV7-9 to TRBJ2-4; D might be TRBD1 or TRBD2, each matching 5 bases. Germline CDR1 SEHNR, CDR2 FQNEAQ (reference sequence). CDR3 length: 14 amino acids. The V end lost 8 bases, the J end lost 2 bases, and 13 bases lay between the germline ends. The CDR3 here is CASSGEGPKNIQYF. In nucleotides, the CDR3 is TGTGCCAGCTCTGGTGAGGGGCCCAAAAACATTCAGTACTTC.

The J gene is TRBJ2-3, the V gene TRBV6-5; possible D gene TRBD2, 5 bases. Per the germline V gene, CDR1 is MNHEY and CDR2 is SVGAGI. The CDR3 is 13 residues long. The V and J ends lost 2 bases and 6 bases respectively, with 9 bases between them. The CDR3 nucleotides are TGTGCCAGCAGTTACACTAGGAGGGATACGCAGTATTTT. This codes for CASSYTRRDTQYF.

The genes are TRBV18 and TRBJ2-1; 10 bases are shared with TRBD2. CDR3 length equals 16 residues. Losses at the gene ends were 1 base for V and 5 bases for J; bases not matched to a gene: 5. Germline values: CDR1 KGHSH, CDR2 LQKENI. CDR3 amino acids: CASSPLSGGVNNEQFF. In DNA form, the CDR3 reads TGTGCCAGCTCACCACTCAGCGGGGGGGTGAACAATGAGCAGTTCTTC.

The CDR3 DNA reads TGCGCCAGCACCCGGGCAGGGGGCATTGTTGCTGAAGCTTTCTTT. Its protein is CASTRAGGIVAEAFF. The J gene is TRBJ1-1, the V gene TRBV4-1; 8 positions agree with TRBD1. The CDR3 consists of 15 residues. Trimming at V came to 7 bases and at J to 6 bases, leaving 13 bases not matched to a gene. From germline, CDR1 is MGHRA and CDR2 YSYEKL.

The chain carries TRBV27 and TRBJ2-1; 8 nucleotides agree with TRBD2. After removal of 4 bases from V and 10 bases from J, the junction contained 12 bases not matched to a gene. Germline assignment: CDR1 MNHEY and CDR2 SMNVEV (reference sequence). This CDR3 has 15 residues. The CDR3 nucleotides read TGTGCCAGCAGTTATTCTATTCGGGGGGGTGTGGAGCAGTTCTTC. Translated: CASSYSIRGGVEQFF.

The CDR3 nucleotides read TGCGCCAGCAGCTTGGGAGGGAGTGAGCAGTTCTTC. Its translation: CASSLGGSEQFF. The chain has TRBV5-1 and TRBJ2-1, with D perhaps matching TRBD2 (5 bases). CDR3 length: 12 residues. The V end was cut by 0 bases, the J end by 9 bases, with 7 bases between. Germline lookup yields CDR1 SGHRS and CDR2 YFSETQ.

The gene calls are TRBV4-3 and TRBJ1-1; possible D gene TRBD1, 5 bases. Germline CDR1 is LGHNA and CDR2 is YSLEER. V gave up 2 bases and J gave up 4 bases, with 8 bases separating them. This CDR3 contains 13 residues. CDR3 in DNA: TGCGCCAGCAGCCAATTCCAGGGCACTGAAGCTTTCTTT. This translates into CASSQFQGTEAFF.

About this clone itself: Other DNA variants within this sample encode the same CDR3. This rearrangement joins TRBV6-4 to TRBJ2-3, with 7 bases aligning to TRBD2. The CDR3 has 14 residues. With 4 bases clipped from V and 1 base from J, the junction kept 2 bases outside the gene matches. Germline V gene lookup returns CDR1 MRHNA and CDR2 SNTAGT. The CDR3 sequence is CASSASGGTDTQYF. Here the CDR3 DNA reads TGTGCCAGCAGTGCCAGCGGGGGCACAGATACGCAGTATTTT.

The CDR3 nucleotides are TGTGCCAGCAGCCCCTGGGAAGCTTATGAGCAGTTCTTC. Its protein product is CASSPWEAYEQFF. The V call is TRBV7-8, the J call TRBJ2-1; D call uncertain. Trimming cost V 5 bases and J 8 bases, with 13 bases left between them. Germline V gives CDR1 SGHVS, CDR2 FQNEAQ. The CDR3 spans 13 residues.

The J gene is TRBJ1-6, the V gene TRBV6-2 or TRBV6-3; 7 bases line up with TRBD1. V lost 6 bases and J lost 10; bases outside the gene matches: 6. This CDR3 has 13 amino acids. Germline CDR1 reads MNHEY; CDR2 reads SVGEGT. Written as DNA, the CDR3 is TGTGCCAGCAGCCGGGACAGATCGTCACCCCTCCACTTT. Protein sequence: CASSRDRSSPLHF.

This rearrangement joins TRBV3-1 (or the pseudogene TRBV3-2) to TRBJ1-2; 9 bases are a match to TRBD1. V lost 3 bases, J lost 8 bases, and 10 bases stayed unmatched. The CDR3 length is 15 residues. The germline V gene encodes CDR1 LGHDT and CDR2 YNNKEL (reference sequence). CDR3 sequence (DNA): TGTGCCAGCAGCCACGACGACAGGGGGGAAGACGGCTACACCTTC. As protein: CASSHDDRGEDGYTF.

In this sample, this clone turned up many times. DNA of the CDR3: TGTGCCAGCACCCTAGGGCACCCGGGCAATCAGCCCCAGCATTTT. Protein product: CASTLGHPGNQPQHF. The chain employs TRBV28 and TRBJ1-5; D not resolved. The CDR3 runs 15 residues. V was trimmed by 7 bases and J by 2 bases, leaving 15 bases between them. Germline V gene data show CDR1 as MDHEN and CDR2 as SYDVKM.

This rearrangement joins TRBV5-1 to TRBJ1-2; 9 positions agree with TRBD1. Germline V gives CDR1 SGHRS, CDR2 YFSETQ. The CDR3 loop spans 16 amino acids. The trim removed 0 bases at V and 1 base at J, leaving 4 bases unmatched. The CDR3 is CASSLGRTGDNYGYTF. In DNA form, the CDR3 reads TGCGCCAGCAGCTTGGGAAGGACAGGGGATAACTATGGCTACACCTTC. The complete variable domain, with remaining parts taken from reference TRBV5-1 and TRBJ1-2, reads KAGVTQTPRYLIKTRGQQVTLSCSPISGHRSVSWYQQTPGQGLQFLFEYFSETQRNKGNFPGRFSGRQFSNSRSEMNVSTLELGDSALYLCASSLGRTGDNYGYTFGSGTRLTVV.

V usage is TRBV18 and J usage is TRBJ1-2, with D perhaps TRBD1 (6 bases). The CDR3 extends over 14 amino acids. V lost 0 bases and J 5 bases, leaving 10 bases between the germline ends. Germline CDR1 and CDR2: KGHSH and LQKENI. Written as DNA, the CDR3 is TGTGCCAGCTCACCACCCTTGGACAGATATGGCTACACCTTC. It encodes CASSPPLDRYGYTF.

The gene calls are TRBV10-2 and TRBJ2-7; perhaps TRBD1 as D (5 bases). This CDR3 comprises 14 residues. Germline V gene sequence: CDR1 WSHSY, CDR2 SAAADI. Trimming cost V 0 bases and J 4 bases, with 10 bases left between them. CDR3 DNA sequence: TGCGCCAGCAGTGAGTCTTGGGGCCCGTACGAGCAGTACTTC. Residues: CASSESWGPYEQYF.

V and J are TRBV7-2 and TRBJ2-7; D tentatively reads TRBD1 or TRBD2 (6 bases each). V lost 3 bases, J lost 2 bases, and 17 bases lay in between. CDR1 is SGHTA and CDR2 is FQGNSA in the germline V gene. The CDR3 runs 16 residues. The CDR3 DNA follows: TGTGCCAGCAGCTTGGTCGGGGGCGGGCCGACCTACGAGCAGTACTTC. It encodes CASSLVGGGPTYEQYF. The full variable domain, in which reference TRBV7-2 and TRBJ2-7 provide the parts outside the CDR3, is GAGVSQSPSNKVTEKGKDVELRCDPISGHTALYWYRQSLGQGLEFLIYFQGNSAPDKSGLPSDRFSAERTGGSVSTLTIQRTQQEDSAVYLCASSLVGGGPTYEQYFGPGTRLTVT.

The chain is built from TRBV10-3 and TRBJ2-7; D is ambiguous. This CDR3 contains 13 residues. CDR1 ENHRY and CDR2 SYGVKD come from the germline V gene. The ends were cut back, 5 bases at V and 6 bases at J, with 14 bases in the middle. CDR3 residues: CAISKSSSTEQYF. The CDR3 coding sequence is TGTGCCATCAGTAAGAGTTCGTCTACCGAGCAGTACTTC.

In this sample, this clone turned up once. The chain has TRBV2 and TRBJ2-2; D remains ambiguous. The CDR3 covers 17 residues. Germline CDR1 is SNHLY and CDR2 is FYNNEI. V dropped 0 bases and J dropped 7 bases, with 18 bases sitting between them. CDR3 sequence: CASSEARDGPLGGELFF. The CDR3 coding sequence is TGTGCCAGCAGTGAAGCGAGAGACGGACCCCTGGGCGGGGAGCTGTTTTTT.

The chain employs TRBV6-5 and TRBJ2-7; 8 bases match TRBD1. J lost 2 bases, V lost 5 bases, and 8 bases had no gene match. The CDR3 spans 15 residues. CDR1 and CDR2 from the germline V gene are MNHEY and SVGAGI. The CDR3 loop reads CASSHIRGLTYEQYF. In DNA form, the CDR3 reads TGTGCCAGCAGTCATATCAGGGGGCTTACCTACGAGCAGTACTTC.

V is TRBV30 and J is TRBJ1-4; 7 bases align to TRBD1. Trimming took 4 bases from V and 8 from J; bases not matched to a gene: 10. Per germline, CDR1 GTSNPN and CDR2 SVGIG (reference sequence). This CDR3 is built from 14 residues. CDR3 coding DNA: TGTGCCTGGACTAACACAGGGGATGGCGAAAAACTGTTTTTT. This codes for CAWTNTGDGEKLFF. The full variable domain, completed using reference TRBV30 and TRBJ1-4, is SQTIHQWPATLVQPVGSPLSLECTVEGTSNPNLYWYRQAAGRGLQLLFYSVGIGQISSEVPQNLSASRPQDRQFILSSKKLLLSDSGFYLCAWTNTGDGEKLFFGSGTQLSVL.

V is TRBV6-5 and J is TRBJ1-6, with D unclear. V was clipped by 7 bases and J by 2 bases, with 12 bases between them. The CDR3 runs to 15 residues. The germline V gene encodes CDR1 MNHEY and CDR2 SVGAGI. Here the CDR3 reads CASTAQLTYNSPLHF. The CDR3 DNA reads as TGTGCCAGCACCGCCCAACTCACCTATAATTCACCCCTCCACTTT.